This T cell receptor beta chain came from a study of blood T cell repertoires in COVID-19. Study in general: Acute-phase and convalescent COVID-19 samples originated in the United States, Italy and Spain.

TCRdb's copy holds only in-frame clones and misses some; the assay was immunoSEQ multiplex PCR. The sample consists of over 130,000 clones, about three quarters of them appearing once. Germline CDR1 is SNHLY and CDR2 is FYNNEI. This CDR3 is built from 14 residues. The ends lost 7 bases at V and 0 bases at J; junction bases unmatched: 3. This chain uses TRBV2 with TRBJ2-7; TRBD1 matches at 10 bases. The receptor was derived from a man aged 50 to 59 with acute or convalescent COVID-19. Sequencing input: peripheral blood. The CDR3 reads CASTGDRGSYEQYV. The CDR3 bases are TGTGCCAGCACCGGGGACAGGGGCTCCTACGAGCAGTACGTC.